The present TCR beta chain was sequenced within a study of blood T cell repertoires in COVID-19. At the level of the study: Acute and convalescent COVID-19 specimens originated in the United States, Italy and Spain. The analysed material was cDNA or gDNA that came from T cells, B-cell-depleted T cells, or PBMCs.

Under the authors' procedure: By means of reference gene primer amplification, nucleated cell counts were estimated. Assay: immunoSEQ multiplex PCR; the TCRdb copy retains only in-frame clones and omits some. V, J and clone size are taken as reported in that table, and D and trimming were inferred from the DNA itself. This repertoire shows about 99,000 clones, more than 75% found once; its top ten account for about 16%. Sequencing was done on a sample of peripheral blood. The sequence was obtained from a man between 45 and 60 years old with acute or convalescent COVID-19.

CDR3 residues: CASSLDRSPLHF. The CDR3 DNA reads TGTGCCAGCAGCTTAGACAGATCACCCCTCCACTTT. This chain joins TRBV7-2 and TRBJ1-6; D gene unclear. This CDR3 has 12 residues. Germline V CDR1 and CDR2: SGHTA, FQGNSA. V lost 1 base and J lost 10, with 5 bases in between.